Sequencing of this TCR beta chain was carried out in a study of blood T cell repertoires in COVID-19. Across the study: Some COVID-19 samples were acute and others convalescent; all came from the United States, Italy and Spain. From T cells, B-cell-depleted T cells, or PBMCs came the material, which was cDNA or gDNA.

Germline trimming cut 1 base from V and 1 base from J; bases unmatched to any gene: 4. Germline assignment: CDR1 SGHTA and CDR2 FQGNSA. This CDR3 region has 18 residues. Sequencing used immunoSEQ multiplex PCR; TCRdb keeps in-frame clones, though not all of them. The data contain 50,000 to 65,000 clones, around 83% of them singletons. There are a few counts of this clone. The same CDR3 can be traced to other DNA sequences in this sample. The sequence derives from a human donor in a cohort sampled during active COVID-19. The chain recombines TRBV7-2 with TRBJ2-2; TRBD2 matches 12 bases. Source material: peripheral blood. CDR3 region: CASSLELAGGLNTGELFF. The CDR3 DNA sequence: TGTGCCAGCAGCTTAGAACTAGCGGGGGGCCTGAACACCGGGGAGCTGTTTTTT.